This entry lists 20 T cell receptor beta chains sequenced from one sample in a study of PD-1 blockade in classical Hodgkin lymphoma. Time point defined: cycle 4 day 1 (C4D1), after 6 weeks of nivolumab. The patients all showed relapse after autologous stem cell transplantation, while their brentuximab vedotin exposure varied. The assay was immunoSEQ multiplex PCR, and TCRdb's table has in-frame clones only and misses some. The sample includes some 58,000 clones, about 90% of them seen just once. Sequencing was performed on peripheral blood mononuclear cells (PBMCs), taken before the fourth cycle of nivolumab. All receptors derive from a human donor with classical Hodgkin lymphoma.

V gene TRBV27 combines with J gene TRBJ2-7; no firm D call. V lost 8 bases, J lost 4 bases, and 6 bases lay in between. This CDR3 is built from 10 residues. Germline assignment: CDR1 MNHEY and CDR2 SMNVEV (reference sequence). The CDR3 is CASGKYEQYF. Written as DNA, the CDR3 is TGTGCCAGCGGAAAATACGAGCAGTACTTC.

The chain uses TRBV5-1 and TRBJ1-4; a weak D match, TRBD1 (6 bases). This CDR3 is 14 amino acids long. V was trimmed by 1 base and J by 5 bases, leaving 9 bases between them. CDR1 is SGHRS and CDR2 is YFSETQ in the germline V gene. Here the CDR3 reads CASSLTGRNEKLFF. The CDR3 DNA is TGCGCCAGCAGCTTGACAGGGAGGAATGAAAAACTGTTTTTT.

The gene calls are TRBV7-2 and TRBJ2-7, with D uncertain. V gave up 1 base and J gave up 2 bases, with 12 bases separating them. CDR3 length: 15 amino acids. From germline, CDR1 is SGHTA and CDR2 FQGNSA. CDR3: CASSLDNPWTYEQYF. The CDR3 coding sequence is TGTGCCAGCAGCTTAGACAACCCATGGACCTACGAGCAGTACTTC.

The chain uses TRBV7-9 and TRBJ1-2; the D is unclear. Germline assignment: CDR1 SEHNR and CDR2 FQNEAQ (reference sequence). V shed 5 bases and J shed 5 bases, with 12 bases lying between them. The CDR3 covers 13 residues. This CDR3 is CASSLQPGYGYTF. The CDR3 DNA reads as TGTGCCAGCAGCCTCCAACCTGGGTATGGCTACACCTTC. Full variable domain (rest looked up from reference TRBV7-9 and TRBJ1-2): DTGVSQNPRHKITKRGQNVTFRCDPISEHNRLYWYRQTLGQGPEFLTYFQNEAQLEKSRLLSDRFSAERPKGSFSTLEIQRTEQGDSAMYLCASSLQPGYGYTFGSGTRLTVV.

V usage is TRBV11-2 and J usage is TRBJ1-1; D is undetermined. The CDR3 is 14 residues long. Germline V lookup: CDR1 SGHAT, CDR2 FQNNGV. V dropped 0 bases and J dropped 4 bases, with 9 bases sitting between them. In DNA, the CDR3 is TGTGCCAGCAGCTTAGAGAGACTGGGCACTGAAGCTTTCTTT. The encoded protein is CASSLERLGTEAFF.

The chain combines TRBV19 with TRBJ1-2; a weak D match, TRBD1 (6 bases). V was cut by 3 bases and J by 1 base, with 24 bases left in between. Germline V gene sequence: CDR1 LNHDA, CDR2 SQIVND (reference sequence). The CDR3 runs to 19 residues. CDR3 bases: TGTGCCAGTAGTATGAACCCAGGGACACGGACTCTACTTAACTATGGCTACACCTTC. It encodes CASSMNPGTRTLLNYGYTF.

CDR3 sequence: CASSLGIGVSYEQYF. In DNA, the CDR3 is TGTGCCAGCAGCTTGGGGATCGGCGTCTCCTACGAGCAGTACTTC. This rearrangement joins TRBV7-9 to TRBJ2-7, with unresolved D. The CDR3 is 15 residues long. Germline V gene lookup returns CDR1 SEHNR and CDR2 FQNEAQ (reference sequence). Trimming stripped 3 bases from V and 0 bases from J, with 12 bases between. Based on the CDR3 plus reference TRBV7-9 and TRBJ2-7, the full variable domain is DTGVSQNPRHKITKRGQNVTFRCDPISEHNRLYWYRQTLGQGPEFLTYFQNEAQLEKSRLLSDRFSAERPKGSFSTLEIQRTEQGDSAMYLCASSLGIGVSYEQYFGPGTRLTVT.

A few counts support this clone. This chain connects TRBV15 to TRBJ1-5, with 7 bases matching TRBD1. Unmatched junction bases numbered 7, after V lost 1 base and J lost 7 bases. The germline V gene has CDR1 LNHNV and CDR2 YYDKDF (reference sequence). The CDR3 totals 15 residues. CDR3 residues: CATSRGAGGHQPQHF. The CDR3 DNA is TGTGCCACCAGCAGAGGGGCAGGGGGGCACCAGCCCCAGCATTTT.

The rearrangement uses TRBV5-8 and TRBJ2-7; no clear D gene. The germline CDR1 and CDR2 sequences are SGHTS and YDEGEE. Trimming shortened V by 4 bases and J by 0 bases, and 11 bases separated the two germline ends. The CDR3 has 14 residues. CDR3 in amino acids: CASSLEIRSYEQYF. DNA for the CDR3: TGTGCCAGCAGCCTAGAGATTCGCTCCTACGAGCAGTACTTC.

The chain couples TRBV13 to TRBJ1-6; the D gene is possibly TRBD1 (5 bases). V was shortened by 5 bases and J by 10 bases, with 9 bases between the two germline ends. The CDR3 totals 12 residues. CDR1 is PRHDT, CDR2 FYEKMQ, per germline (reference sequence). The CDR3 spells CASSPTGSPLHF. The CDR3 nucleotides read TGTGCCAGCAGCCCCACAGGCTCACCCCTCCACTTT.

This clone was recorded once. V gene TRBV5-6 combines with J gene TRBJ2-5, with TRBD1 identical over 9 bases. This CDR3 has 15 amino acids. The J segment lost 5 bases and the V segment lost 5 bases, leaving 10 bases of the junction unmatched. Germline lookup yields CDR1 SGHDT and CDR2 YYEEEE. The chain's CDR3 is CASSFPGQGRETQYF. The CDR3 DNA reads as TGTGCCAGCAGTTTTCCGGGACAGGGTCGCGAGACCCAGTACTTC.

CDR3 in amino acids: CASSLDSFGDSPLHF. For the CDR3, the DNA is TGTGCCAGCAGCTTAGACAGCTTTGGGGATTCACCCCTCCACTTT. The chain uses TRBV11-2 and TRBJ1-6; D ambiguous. The V gene's germline CDR1 is SGHAT and CDR2 FQNNGV. The V end lost 0 bases, the J end lost 8 bases, and 11 bases lay between the germline ends. The CDR3 consists of 15 residues.

This sequence joins TRBV7-2 and TRBJ2-5, with 7 bases fitting TRBD2. Germline V gene sequence: CDR1 SGHTA, CDR2 FQGNSA. Unmatched junction bases numbered 8, after V lost 3 bases and J lost 1 base. The CDR3 is made up of 16 amino acids. CDR3 residues: CASSFGGGRFQETQYF. The CDR3 nucleotides read TGTGCCAGCAGCTTTGGGGGGGGTCGTTTCCAAGAGACCCAGTACTTC.

The chain employs TRBV16 and TRBJ1-2; TRBD1 might be the D (5 bases). V was shortened by 0 bases and J by 7 bases, with 9 bases between the two germline ends. The CDR3 consists of 13 residues. The germline gives CDR1 KGHSY, CDR2 FQNENV. CDR3 protein: CASSQSSGPGYTF. The DNA of the CDR3 is TGTGCCAGCAGCCAATCGTCGGGGCCTGGCTACACCTTC.

This chain uses TRBV19 with TRBJ2-2; D might be TRBD1 (6 bases). The CDR3 sequence is 16 residues long. Germline loops: CDR1 LNHDA, CDR2 SQIVND (reference sequence). Trimming removed 3 bases at V and 4 bases at J, with 15 bases between. The CDR3: CASSIPTGSATGELFF. The CDR3, as DNA: TGTGCCAGTAGTATCCCCACAGGGTCGGCCACCGGGGAGCTGTTTTTT.

The V call is TRBV27, the J call TRBJ1-4; a possible D gene is TRBD1 (5 bases). The CDR3 extends over 13 amino acids. Germline V CDR1 and CDR2: MNHEY, SMNVEV (reference sequence). Trimming took off 3 bases at V and 10 bases at J, with 12 bases between the two ends. The CDR3 here is CASSFGGGGKLFF. CDR3 sequence (DNA): TGTGCCAGCAGTTTCGGGGGGGGTGGAAAACTGTTTTTT.

The rearrangement links TRBV5-1 to TRBJ2-7; no firm D call. Germline loops: CDR1 SGHRS, CDR2 YFSETQ. The CDR3 consists of 12 residues. The V end lost 4 bases, the J end lost 3 bases, and 8 bases lay between the germline ends. The CDR3 DNA reads TGCGCCAGCAGCCTACCCAGCTACGAGCAGTACTTC. Its translation: CASSLPSYEQYF.

V is TRBV5-6 and J is TRBJ2-3; the D call may be TRBD1 or TRBD2 (5 bases each). The CDR3 totals 14 residues. Germline values: CDR1 SGHDT, CDR2 YYEEEE. V was trimmed by 4 bases and J by 2 bases, leaving 11 bases between them. CDR3 region: CASSIRDLTDTQYF. DNA of the CDR3: TGTGCCAGCAGCATCCGGGACCTCACAGATACGCAGTATTTT.

This sequence joins TRBV18 and TRBJ2-2; 9 bases are a match to TRBD1. J was trimmed by 2 bases and V by 3 bases; bases with no gene match: 1. Germline loops: CDR1 KGHSH, CDR2 LQKENI. The CDR3 has 15 residues. CDR3 in DNA: TGTGCCAGCTCACCGGGACAGGGAAACACCGGGGAGCTGTTTTTT. This gives the protein CASSPGQGNTGELFF.

On this clone itself: One end of the junction does not line up with germline, which may come from a read error. The J gene is TRBJ1-2, the V gene TRBV29-1; D ambiguous. The CDR3 is 12 residues long. The germline V gene encodes CDR1 SQVTM and CDR2 ANQGSEA. The CDR3 nucleotides are TGCAGCGTTGGCAGAGCGGAGGATGGCCACACCTTC. Its protein is CSVGRAEDGHTF.